The clone carrying this T cell receptor (beta chain) showed up just a few times. Its cognate antigen is unknown. This entry is derived from a study of T cell repertoires in cytomegalovirus infection. Study summary: It was the public TCR beta signatures that indicated both CMV infection and matching HLA type. Study-wide results and limits: CMV-specific TCR beta clonotypes restricted by HLA-C dominated the ex vivo response. The cumulative frequency of public TCR beta families identified carriers of CMV plus the relevant HLA.

From germline, CDR1 is MNHNS and CDR2 SASEGT. Trimming removed 3 bases from V and 3 bases from J, with 16 bases in between. The CDR3 consists of 16 residues. TCRdb re-analysed the reads in MiXCR, keeping a single row per CDR3 protein. Of around 530,000 distinct CDR3 sequences listed, 26% were seen once; the top ten hold approximately 13%. The V call is TRBV6-1, the J call TRBJ2-3, with D tentatively TRBD1 or TRBD2 (5 bases each). The sequence was collected from a human donor in good health (CMV status not recorded). Some clones in this sample may be carry-over from other donors' samples. Sequencing used PBMCs. CDR3 residues: CASSDRGLEVTDTQYF. Written as DNA, the CDR3 is TGTGCCAGCAGTGATCGGGGCTTGGAGGTTACAGATACGCAGTATTTT.